The sequence of this TCR beta chain was determined in a study of shared clonotypes between healthy human individuals. The table lists this clone with a few counts. Sequencing was performed with immunoSEQ multiplex PCR; in TCRdb, only in-frame clones are kept and a portion is missing. The data contain about 2.1 million clones, just over 90% of them seen just once; the ten biggest clones take up roughly 1.7%. The CDR3 covers 14 residues. Per germline, CDR1 MNHEY and CDR2 SVGAGI. V was cut by 5 bases and J by 4 bases, with 14 bases left in between. CD45RO-negative, CCR7-selected cells formed the naive CD8 fraction, which excluded terminally differentiated effector memory CD45RA+ cells.

Sequencing was carried out using naive CD8+ T cells from PBMCs. The J gene is TRBJ1-1, the V gene TRBV6-5; D not resolved. This TCR derives from a man between 18 and 29 years old in good health. Some clones in this sample may be carry-over from other donors' samples. CDR3 nucleotides: TGTGCCAGCAGTAGCCCGTGGGTCTCCACTGAAGCTTTCTTT. Translating gives CASSSPWVSTEAFF.